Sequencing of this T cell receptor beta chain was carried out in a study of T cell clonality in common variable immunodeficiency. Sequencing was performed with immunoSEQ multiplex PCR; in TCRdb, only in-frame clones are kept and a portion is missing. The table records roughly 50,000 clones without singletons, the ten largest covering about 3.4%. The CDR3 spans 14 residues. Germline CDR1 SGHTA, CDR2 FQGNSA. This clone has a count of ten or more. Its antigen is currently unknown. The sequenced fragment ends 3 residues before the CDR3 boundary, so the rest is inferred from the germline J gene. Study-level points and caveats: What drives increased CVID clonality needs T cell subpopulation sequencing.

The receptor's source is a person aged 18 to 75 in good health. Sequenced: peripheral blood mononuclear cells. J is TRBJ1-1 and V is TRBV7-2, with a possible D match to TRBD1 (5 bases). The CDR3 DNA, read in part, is TGTGCCAGCAGCTTTTTTACCGGAGACAGAGAA. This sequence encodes CASSFFTGDRE. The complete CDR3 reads CASSFFTGDREAFF.